This entry lists 10 T cell receptor beta chains sequenced from one sample in a study of identical twins. TCRdb ran MiXCR on the 5' RACE reads and lists one entry per CDR3 protein. Seen here are 450,000 or so distinct CDR3 sequences, over 12% observed once, and the top ten hold 0.52%. The data also belong to a second study, concerning yellow fever vaccine responses in identical twins.

Sequencing used CD4+ T cells sorted from blood. Receptor source: a woman under 30 in good health.

The chain has TRBV20-1 and TRBJ2-1, with D maybe TRBD2 (5 bases). The CDR3 spans 16 residues. Trimming left V 3 bases short and J 3 bases short, with 18 bases between. Germline loops: CDR1 DFQATT, CDR2 SNEGSKA (reference sequence). CDR3 residues: CSASAPAGGFYNEQFF. CDR3 nucleotides: TGCAGTGCTAGCGCCCCGGCCGGAGGTTTCTACAATGAGCAGTTCTTC.

This clonotype was seen more than once but under ten times. V is TRBV20-1 and J is TRBJ2-7, with a tentative D call TRBD2 (6 bases). V lost 1 base to trimming and J lost 5 bases, with 15 bases between them. Per the germline V gene, CDR1 is DFQATT and CDR2 is SNEGSKA (reference sequence). The CDR3 is made up of 14 amino acids. The CDR3 region is CSARGGSGSDEQYF. The CDR3 region has the DNA TGCAGTGCTAGAGGGGGTAGCGGTTCGGACGAGCAGTACTTC.

This clonotype was picked up many times. The chain couples TRBV5-6 to TRBJ2-2; a possible D gene is TRBD2 (6 bases). Germline V lookup: CDR1 SGHDT, CDR2 YYEEEE. Trimming cost V 4 bases and J 1 base, with 8 bases left between them. This CDR3 comprises 14 residues. CDR3 coding DNA: TGTGCCAGCAGCACGGGACTGAACACCGGGGAGCTGTTTTTT. It translates to CASSTGLNTGELFF.

In DNA form, the CDR3 reads TGCGCCAGCAGCCTTGACAGGGAGGTCAAGTACTTC. This codes for CASSLDREVKYF. The gene calls are TRBV5-1 and TRBJ2-7, with TRBD1 as a possible D gene (7 bases). CDR3 length: 12 amino acids. Trimming took 4 bases from V and 11 from J, leaving 16 bases between them. Germline V lookup: CDR1 SGHRS, CDR2 YFSETQ. The complete variable domain, with remaining parts taken from reference TRBV5-1 and TRBJ2-7, reads KAGVTQTPRYLIKTRGQQVTLSCSPISGHRSVSWYQQTPGQGLQFLFEYFSETQRNKGNFPGRFSGRQFSNSRSEMNVSTLELGDSALYLCASSLDREVKYFGPGTRLTVT.

There are a few counts of this clonotype. CDR3 protein: CASSPTGGASPLHF. In nucleotides, the CDR3 is TGTGCCAGCAGCCCCACAGGGGGAGCTTCACCCCTCCACTTT. This sequence joins TRBV12-3 or TRBV12-4 and TRBJ1-6, with 8 bases aligning to TRBD1. With 6 bases clipped from V and 9 bases from J, the junction kept 7 bases outside the gene matches. The CDR3 contains 14 residues.

In its sample, this clonotype was seen a few times. The chain joins TRBV11-2 to TRBJ1-1; no definite D call. CDR1 and CDR2 from the germline V gene are SGHAT and FQNNGV. This CDR3 contains 13 residues. Trimming stripped 7 bases from V and 4 bases from J, with 13 bases between. The CDR3 loop reads CASMLKGGTEAFF. The CDR3 coding sequence is TGTGCCAGCATGCTAAAGGGTGGCACTGAAGCTTTCTTT.

In DNA form, the CDR3 reads TGTGCCAGCAGACTTAGCGGGGCCCCCACAGATACGCAGTATTTT. This codes for CASRLSGAPTDTQYF. The V and J genes are TRBV6-1 and TRBJ2-3, with 8 bases fitting TRBD2. The CDR3 extends over 15 amino acids. V shed 6 bases and J 2 bases; nucleotides not matched to a gene: 7. Germline V lookup: CDR1 MNHNS, CDR2 SASEGT.

This clonotype was observed a few times. This chain uses TRBV12-3 or TRBV12-4 with TRBJ2-5; D not certain. Between the trimmed V and J ends, which lost 3 bases and 5 bases, there was a span of 10 bases. The CDR3 is 13 residues long. The CDR3 nucleotides are TGTGCCAGCAGTTTCCCACCCGGGGAGACCCAGTACTTC. It encodes CASSFPPGETQYF.

This clonotype was counted between two and nine times. The junction departs from germline at one end; a sequencing error may be responsible. The gene calls are TRBV6-5 and TRBJ1-5; the match to TRBD1 covers 7 bases. Germline values: CDR1 MNHEY, CDR2 SVGAGI. The CDR3 runs 13 residues. This chain's CDR3 is CASVDREYQPQLF. The DNA of the CDR3 is TGTGCCAGCGTTGACAGGGAATATCAGCCCCAGCTTTTT.

V and J are TRBV3-1 and TRBJ1-4; D remains unclear. The CDR3 covers 16 residues. Per the germline V gene, CDR1 is LGHDT and CDR2 is YNNKEL (reference sequence). The V end lost 0 bases, the J end lost 2 bases, and 10 bases lay between the germline ends. CDR3: CASSQDMKGTNEKLFF. The CDR3 nucleotides are TGTGCCAGCAGCCAAGATATGAAAGGGACTAATGAAAAACTGTTTTTT.